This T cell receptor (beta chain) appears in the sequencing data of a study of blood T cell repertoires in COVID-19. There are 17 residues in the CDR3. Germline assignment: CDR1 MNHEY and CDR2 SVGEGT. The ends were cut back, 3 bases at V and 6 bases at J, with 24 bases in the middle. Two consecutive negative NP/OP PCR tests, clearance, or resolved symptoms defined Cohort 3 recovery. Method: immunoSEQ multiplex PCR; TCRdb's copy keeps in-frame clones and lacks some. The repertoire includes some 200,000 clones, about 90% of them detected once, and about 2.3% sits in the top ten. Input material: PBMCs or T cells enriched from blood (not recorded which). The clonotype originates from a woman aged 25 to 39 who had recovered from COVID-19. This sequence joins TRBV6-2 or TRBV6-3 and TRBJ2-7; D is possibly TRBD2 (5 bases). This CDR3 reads CASSYRRTSGHIGEQYF. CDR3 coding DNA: TGTGCCAGCAGTTATAGGAGGACCTCAGGTCATATCGGCGAGCAGTACTTC.